This T cell receptor (beta chain) originates from a study of blood T cell repertoires in COVID-19. As for the study in general: The samples span acute and convalescent COVID-19 from the United States, Italy and Spain.

The study drew participants aged about 18 to 89 years from roughly 25 US areas. Cohort allocation depended upon clinical history that participants reported. In the authors' workflow: How many nucleated cells were present was estimated from reference gene primer amplification. Clones were sequenced by immunoSEQ multiplex PCR, and TCRdb holds only the in-frame ones, with some missing. From that table come the V and J calls and clone size; the DNA was used to work out D and trimming. The table lists approximately 160,000 clones, around 80% of them singletons. With 3 bases clipped from V and 6 bases from J, the junction kept 14 bases outside the gene matches. From germline, CDR1 is LNHDA and CDR2 SQIVND (reference sequence). The CDR3 is made up of 16 amino acids.

The sequence derives from a woman between 45 and 65 years old in a cohort exposed to, infected with or recovered from COVID-19 (not recorded which). Sequencing was performed on PBMCs or T cells enriched from blood (not recorded which). The J gene is TRBJ2-7, the V gene TRBV19; TRBD1 matches at 7 bases. The CDR3 spells CASSIEVGRTGVEQYF. The DNA of the CDR3 is TGTGCCAGTAGTATCGAGGTGGGGCGTACAGGGGTCGAGCAGTACTTC. Combining the CDR3 with reference TRBV19 and TRBJ2-7 gives the whole variable domain DGGITQSPKYLFRKEGQNVTLSCEQNLNHDAMYWYRQDPGQGLRLIYYSQIVNDFQKGDIAEGYSVSREKKESFPLTVTSAQKNPTAFYLCASSIEVGRTGVEQYFGPGTRLTVT.